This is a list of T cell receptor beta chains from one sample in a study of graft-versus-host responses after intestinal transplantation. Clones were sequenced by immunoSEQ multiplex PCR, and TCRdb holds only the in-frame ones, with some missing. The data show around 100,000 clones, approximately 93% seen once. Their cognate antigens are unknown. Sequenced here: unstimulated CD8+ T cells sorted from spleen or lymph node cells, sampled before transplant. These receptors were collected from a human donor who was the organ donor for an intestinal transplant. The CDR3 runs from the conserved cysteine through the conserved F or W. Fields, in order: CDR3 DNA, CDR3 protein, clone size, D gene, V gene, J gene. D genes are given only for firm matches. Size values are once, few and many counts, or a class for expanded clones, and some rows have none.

cdr3_nt: TGTGCCAGCGGGACTAGCGTTTACGAGCAGTACTTC; cdr3_aa: CASGTSVYEQYF; clone_size: -; d_call: TRBD2; v_call: TRBV9; j_call: TRBJ2-7
cdr3_nt: TGTGCTAGTGCAAAGGGGGGGGAATCCGATACGCAGTATTTT; cdr3_aa: CASAKGGESDTQYF; clone_size: -; d_call: -; v_call: TRBV12-5; j_call: TRBJ2-3
cdr3_nt: TGTGCCAGCAGTTACTCGGATGGAAATTCACCCCTCCACTTT; cdr3_aa: CASSYSDGNSPLHF; clone_size: -; d_call: -; v_call: TRBV6-5; j_call: TRBJ1-6
cdr3_nt: TGTGCCAGTAGTGATTCGGGGGACGAGCAGTACTTC; cdr3_aa: CASSDSGDEQYF; clone_size: once; d_call: -; v_call: TRBV19; j_call: TRBJ2-7
cdr3_nt: TGTGCCTGGAGCGAGGACAGGGATGGCGAAAAACTGTTTTTT; cdr3_aa: CAWSEDRDGEKLFF; clone_size: -; d_call: TRBD1; v_call: TRBV30; j_call: TRBJ1-4
cdr3_nt: TGTGCCAGCAGTTTTTCGTCTACGACGGACACCATATATTTT; cdr3_aa: CASSFSSTTDTIYF; clone_size: few; d_call: -; v_call: TRBV28; j_call: TRBJ1-3
cdr3_nt: TGTGCCAGCAGCCGTAACGCCGGACTAGCGGGAGGTAATACGCAGTATTTT; cdr3_aa: CASSRNAGLAGGNTQYF; clone_size: -; d_call: TRBD2; v_call: TRBV4-2; j_call: TRBJ2-3
cdr3_nt: TGTGCCAGCAGTTCCCCTCCCGGGGCCTGGGAGACCCAGTACTTC; cdr3_aa: CASSSPPGAWETQYF; clone_size: -; d_call: -; v_call: TRBV28; j_call: TRBJ2-5
cdr3_nt: TGTGCCAGCAGTTTTCAGGGGACAGGGAACGAGCAGTACTTC; cdr3_aa: CASSFQGTGNEQYF; clone_size: -; d_call: TRBD1; v_call: TRBV27; j_call: TRBJ2-7
cdr3_nt: TGTGCCAGCAGCCCACAGGGAAATCAGCCCCAGCATTTT; cdr3_aa: CASSPQGNQPQHF; clone_size: -; d_call: -; v_call: TRBV7-9; j_call: TRBJ1-5
cdr3_nt: TGTGCCAGCAGTTTACACCCAGGGGGGCAGCCCCAGCATTTT; cdr3_aa: CASSLHPGGQPQHF; clone_size: -; d_call: TRBD1; v_call: TRBV28; j_call: TRBJ1-5
cdr3_nt: TGTGCCAGCAGCACTAACCTCGAAGGGGGGGGACCCACAGATACGCAGTATTTT; cdr3_aa: CASSTNLEGGGPTDTQYF; clone_size: -; d_call: -; v_call: TRBV9; j_call: TRBJ2-3
cdr3_nt: TGTGCCAGCAGCCCCCTGGGCGGGAACACTGAAGCTTTCTTT; cdr3_aa: CASSPLGGNTEAFF; clone_size: -; d_call: -; v_call: TRBV7-9; j_call: TRBJ1-1
cdr3_nt: TGTGCCAGCAGAGCCGGGGCCGGGACACATAAAACTGAAGCTTTCTTT; cdr3_aa: CASRAGAGTHKTEAFF; clone_size: -; d_call: -; v_call: TRBV2; j_call: TRBJ1-1
cdr3_nt: TGCGCCAGCAGCTTGTCAGGCGGCCACGAGCAGTACTTC; cdr3_aa: CASSLSGGHEQYF; clone_size: few; d_call: -; v_call: TRBV5-1; j_call: TRBJ2-7